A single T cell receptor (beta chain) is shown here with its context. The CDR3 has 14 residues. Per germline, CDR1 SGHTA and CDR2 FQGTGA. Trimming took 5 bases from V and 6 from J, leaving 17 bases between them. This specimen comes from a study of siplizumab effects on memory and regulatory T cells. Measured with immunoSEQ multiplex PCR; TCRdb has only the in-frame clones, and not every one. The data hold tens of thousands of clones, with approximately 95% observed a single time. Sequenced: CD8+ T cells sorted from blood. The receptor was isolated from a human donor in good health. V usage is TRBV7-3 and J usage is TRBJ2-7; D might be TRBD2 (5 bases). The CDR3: CASSEPRRGREQYF. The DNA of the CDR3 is TGTGCCAGCAGCGAACCCCGCCGAGGGCGCGAGCAGTACTTC.